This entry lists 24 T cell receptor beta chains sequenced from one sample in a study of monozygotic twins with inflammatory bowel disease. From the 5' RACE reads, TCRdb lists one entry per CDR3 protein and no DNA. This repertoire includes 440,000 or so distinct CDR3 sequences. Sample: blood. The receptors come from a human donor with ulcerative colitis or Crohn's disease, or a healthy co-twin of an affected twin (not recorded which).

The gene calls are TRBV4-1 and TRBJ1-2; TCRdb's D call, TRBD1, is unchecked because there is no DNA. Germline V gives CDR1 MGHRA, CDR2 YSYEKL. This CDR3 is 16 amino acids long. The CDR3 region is CASSARPEEGDYGYTF.

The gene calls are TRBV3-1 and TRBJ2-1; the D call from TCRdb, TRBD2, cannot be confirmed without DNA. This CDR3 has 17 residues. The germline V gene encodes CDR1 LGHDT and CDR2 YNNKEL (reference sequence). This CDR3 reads CASSQLPLAGRSNEQFF.

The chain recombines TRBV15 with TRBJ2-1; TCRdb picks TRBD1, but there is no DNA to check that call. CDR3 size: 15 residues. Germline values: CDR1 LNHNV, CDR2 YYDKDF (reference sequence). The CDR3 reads CATNPGTSSYNEQFF.

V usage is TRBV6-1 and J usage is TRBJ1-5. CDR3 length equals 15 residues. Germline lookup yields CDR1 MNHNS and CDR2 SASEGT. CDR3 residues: CASRRDSGWSQPQHF.

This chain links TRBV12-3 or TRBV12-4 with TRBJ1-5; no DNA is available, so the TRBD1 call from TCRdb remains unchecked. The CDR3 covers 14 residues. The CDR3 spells CASSFDRVGQPQHF.

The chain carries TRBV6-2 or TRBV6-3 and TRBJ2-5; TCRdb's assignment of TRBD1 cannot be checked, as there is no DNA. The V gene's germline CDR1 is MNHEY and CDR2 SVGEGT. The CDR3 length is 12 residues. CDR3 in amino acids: CASSTGRETQYF.

The CDR3 protein is CASSQEVVGQETQYF. The chain joins TRBV7-2 to TRBJ2-5. CDR3 length equals 15 residues. Per the germline V gene, CDR1 is SGHTA and CDR2 is FQGNSA.

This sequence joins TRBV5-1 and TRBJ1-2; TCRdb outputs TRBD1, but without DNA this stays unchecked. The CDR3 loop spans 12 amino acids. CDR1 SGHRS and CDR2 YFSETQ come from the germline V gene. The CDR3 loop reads CASRIGQYGYTF.

This CDR3 is CAISGQNFYGYTF. J is TRBJ1-2 and V is TRBV10-3; TCRdb picks TRBD1, but there is no DNA to check that call. This CDR3 region has 13 residues. Germline loops: CDR1 ENHRY, CDR2 SYGVKD.

The CDR3 here is CASSFRLDYEQYF. The chain has TRBV12-3 or TRBV12-4 and TRBJ2-7; the D call of TRBD2 rests on TCRdb alone, since no DNA is present to check it. CDR3 length: 13 amino acids.

The CDR3 sequence is CASSAYVRGGTDTQYF. The chain has TRBV18 and TRBJ2-3; TCRdb returns TRBD1, unconfirmable since there is no DNA. The CDR3 has 16 residues. Germline CDR1 reads KGHSH; CDR2 reads LQKENI.

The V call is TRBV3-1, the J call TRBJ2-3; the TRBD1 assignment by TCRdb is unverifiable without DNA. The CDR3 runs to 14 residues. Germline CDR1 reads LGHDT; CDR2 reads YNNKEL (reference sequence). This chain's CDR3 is CASSHWGGTDTQYF.

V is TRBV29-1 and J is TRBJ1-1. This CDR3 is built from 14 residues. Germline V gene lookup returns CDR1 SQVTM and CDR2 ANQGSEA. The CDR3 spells CSVVGTLRNTEAFF. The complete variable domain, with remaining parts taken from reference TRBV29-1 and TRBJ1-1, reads SAVISQKPSRDICQRGTSLTIQCQVDSQVTMMFWYRQQPGQSLTLIATANQGSEATYESGFVIDKFPISRPNLTFSTLTVSNMSPEDSSIYLCSVVGTLRNTEAFFGQGTRLTVV.

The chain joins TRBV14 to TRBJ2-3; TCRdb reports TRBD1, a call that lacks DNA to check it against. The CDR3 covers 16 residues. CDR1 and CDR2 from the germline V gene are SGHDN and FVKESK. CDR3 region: CASSQGTGGVTDTQYF.

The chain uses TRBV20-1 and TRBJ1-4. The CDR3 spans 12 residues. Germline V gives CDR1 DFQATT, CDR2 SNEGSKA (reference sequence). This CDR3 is CSAEGRDEKLFF.

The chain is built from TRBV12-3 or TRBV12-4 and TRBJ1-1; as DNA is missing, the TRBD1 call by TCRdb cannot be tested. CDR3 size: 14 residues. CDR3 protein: CASRPGGVNTEAFF.

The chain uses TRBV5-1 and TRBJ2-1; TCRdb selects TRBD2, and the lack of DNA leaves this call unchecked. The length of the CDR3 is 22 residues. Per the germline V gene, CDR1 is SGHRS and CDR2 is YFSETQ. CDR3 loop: CASSSLPGLAGVFRGPYNEQFF.

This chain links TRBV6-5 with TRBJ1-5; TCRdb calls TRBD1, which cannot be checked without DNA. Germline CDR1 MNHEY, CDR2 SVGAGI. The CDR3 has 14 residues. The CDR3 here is CASSLQGGDQPQHF.

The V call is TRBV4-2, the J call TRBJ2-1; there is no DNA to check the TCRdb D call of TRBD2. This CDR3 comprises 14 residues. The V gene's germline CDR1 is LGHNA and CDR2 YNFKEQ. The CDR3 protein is CASSQTGLYNEQFF.

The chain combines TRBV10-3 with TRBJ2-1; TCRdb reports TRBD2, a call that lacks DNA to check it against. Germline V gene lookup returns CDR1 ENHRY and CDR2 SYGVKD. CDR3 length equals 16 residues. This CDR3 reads CAISRLAGVSYNEQFF.

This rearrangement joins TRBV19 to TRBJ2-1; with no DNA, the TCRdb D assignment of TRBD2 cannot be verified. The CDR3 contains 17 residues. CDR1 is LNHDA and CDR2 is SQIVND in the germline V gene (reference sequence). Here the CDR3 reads CASSIGLREGNYNEQFF.

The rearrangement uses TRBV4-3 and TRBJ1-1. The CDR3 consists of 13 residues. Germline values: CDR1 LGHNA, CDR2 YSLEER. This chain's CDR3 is CASSQGAGYEAFF.

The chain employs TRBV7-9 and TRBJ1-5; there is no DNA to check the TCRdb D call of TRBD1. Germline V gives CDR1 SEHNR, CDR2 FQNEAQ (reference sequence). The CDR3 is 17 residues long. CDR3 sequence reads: CASSFDRQGIINQPQHF. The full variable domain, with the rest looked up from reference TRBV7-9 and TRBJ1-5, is DTGVSQNPRHKITKRGQNVTFRCDPISEHNRLYWYRQTLGQGPEFLTYFQNEAQLEKSRLLSDRFSAERPKGSFSTLEIQRTEQGDSAMYLCASSFDRQGIINQPQHFGDGTRLSIL.

The CDR3 loop is CASSLGSGSKNEQFF. The chain is built from TRBV5-1 and TRBJ2-1; TCRdb selects TRBD2, and the lack of DNA leaves this call unchecked. The germline V gene has CDR1 SGHRS and CDR2 YFSETQ. CDR3 size: 15 residues.